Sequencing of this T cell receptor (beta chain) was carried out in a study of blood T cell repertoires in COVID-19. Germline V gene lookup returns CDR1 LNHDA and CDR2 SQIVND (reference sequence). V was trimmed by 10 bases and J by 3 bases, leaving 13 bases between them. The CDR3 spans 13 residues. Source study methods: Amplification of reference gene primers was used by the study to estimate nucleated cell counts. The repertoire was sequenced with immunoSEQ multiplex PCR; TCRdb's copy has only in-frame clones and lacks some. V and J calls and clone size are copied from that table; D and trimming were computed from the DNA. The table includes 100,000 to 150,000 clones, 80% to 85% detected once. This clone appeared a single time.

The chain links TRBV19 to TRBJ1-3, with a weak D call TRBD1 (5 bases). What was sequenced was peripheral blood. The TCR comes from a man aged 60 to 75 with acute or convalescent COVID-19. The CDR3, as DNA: TGTGCCACCCAAGGGGTTGGTGGAAACACCATATATTTT. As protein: CATQGVGGNTIYF.